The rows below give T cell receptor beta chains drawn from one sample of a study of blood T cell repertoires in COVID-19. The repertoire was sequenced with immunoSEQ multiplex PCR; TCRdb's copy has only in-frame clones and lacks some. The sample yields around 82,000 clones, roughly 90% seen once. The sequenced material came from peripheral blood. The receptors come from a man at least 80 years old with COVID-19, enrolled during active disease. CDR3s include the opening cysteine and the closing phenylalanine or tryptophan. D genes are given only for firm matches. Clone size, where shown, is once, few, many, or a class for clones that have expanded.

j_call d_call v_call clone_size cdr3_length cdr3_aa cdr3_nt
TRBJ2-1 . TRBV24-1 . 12 CATSDPGDEQFF TGTGCCACCAGTGATCCAGGGGATGAGCAGTTCTTC
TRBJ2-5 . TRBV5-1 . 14 CASSSSDRQETQYF TGCGCCAGCAGCTCATCAGACAGACAAGAGACCCAGTACTTC
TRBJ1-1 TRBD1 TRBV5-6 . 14 CASLISRGLTEAFF TGTGCCAGCCTCATATCCAGGGGGCTTACTGAGGCTTTCTTT
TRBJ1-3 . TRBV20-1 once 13 CSASGRGGNTIYF TGCAGTGCTAGTGGCAGGGGAGGAAACACCATATATTTT
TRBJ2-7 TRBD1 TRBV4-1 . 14 CASSGQGESYEQYF TGCGCCAGCAGCGGCCAGGGGGAATCCTACGAGCAGTACTTC
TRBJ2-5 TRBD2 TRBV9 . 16 CASSVASSGGIETQYF TGTGCCAGCAGCGTAGCCTCTAGCGGGGGGATAGAGACCCAGTACTTC
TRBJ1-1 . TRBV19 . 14 CASSRDTLNTEAFF TGTGCCAGTAGTAGGGACACCTTGAACACTGAAGCTTTCTTT
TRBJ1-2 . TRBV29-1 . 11 CSVTGLSGYTF TGCAGCGTAACAGGGTTGAGTGGCTACACCTTC
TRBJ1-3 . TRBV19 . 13 CATKQGFGNTIYF TGTGCCACGAAACAGGGATTCGGAAACACCATATATTTT
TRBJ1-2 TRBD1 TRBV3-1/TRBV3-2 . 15 CASSQDRGYNYGYTF TGTGCCAGCAGCCAGGACAGGGGGTACAACTATGGCTACACCTTC
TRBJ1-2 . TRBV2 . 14 CASSENGDVGGYTF TGTGCCAGCAGTGAGAACGGGGATGTCGGTGGCTACACCTTC
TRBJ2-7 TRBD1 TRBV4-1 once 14 CASSQSTGVNEQYF TGCGCCAGCAGCCAGTCGACAGGGGTAAACGAGCAGTACTTC
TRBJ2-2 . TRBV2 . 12 CASGALTGELFF TGTGCCAGCGGGGCCCTCACCGGGGAGCTGTTTTTT
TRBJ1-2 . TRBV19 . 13 CASSSEAPGGYTF TGTGCCAGTAGTTCCGAGGCTCCCGGGGGCTACACCTTC
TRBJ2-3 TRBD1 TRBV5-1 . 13 CASRTGSTDTQYF TGCGCCAGTAGGACAGGGTCCACAGATACGCAGTATTTT
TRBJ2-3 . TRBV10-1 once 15 CASSENAGKRDTQYF TGCGCCAGCAGTGAGAATGCGGGGAAGCGCGATACGCAGTATTTT
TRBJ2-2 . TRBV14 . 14 CASSWAVRTGELFF TGTGCCAGCAGCTGGGCTGTTCGCACCGGGGAGCTGTTTTTT
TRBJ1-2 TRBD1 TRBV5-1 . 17 CASSGSGGTAINYGYTF TGCGCCAGCAGCGGATCCGGAGGGACAGCCATAAACTATGGCTACACCTTC
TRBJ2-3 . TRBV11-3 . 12 CASSRVTDTQYF TGTGCCAGCAGCCGGGTCACAGATACGCAGTATTTT
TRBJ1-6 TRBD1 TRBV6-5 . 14 CASTKGAGSSPLHF TGTGCCAGCACTAAGGGGGCAGGGAGCTCACCCCTCCACTTT
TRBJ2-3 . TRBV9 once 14 CASSVGTGTDTQYF TGTGCCAGCAGCGTAGGGACAGGCACAGATACGCAGTATTTT
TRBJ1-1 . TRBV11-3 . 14 CASSSGSMNTEAFF TGTGCCAGCAGCTCGGGATCGATGAACACTGAAGCTTTCTTT
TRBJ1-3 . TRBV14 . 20 CASSPRQAARDISSGNTIYF TGTGCCAGCAGTCCTCGTCAGGCGGCTCGGGATATTAGCTCTGGAAACACCATATATTTT
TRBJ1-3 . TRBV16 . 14 CASSQSTAGNTIYF TGTGCCAGCAGCCAATCGACAGCTGGAAACACCATATATTTT
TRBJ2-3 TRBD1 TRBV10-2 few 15 CASSLQGTRTDTQYF TGCGCCAGCAGTCTACAGGGGACGAGGACAGATACGCAGTATTTT
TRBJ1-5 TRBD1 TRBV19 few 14 CASRETGEYQPQHF TGTGCCAGTAGGGAAACAGGGGAGTACCAGCCCCAGCATTTT
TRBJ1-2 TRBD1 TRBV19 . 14 CASSYRGRNYGYTF TGTGCCAGTAGTTACAGGGGGCGGAACTATGGCTACACCTTC
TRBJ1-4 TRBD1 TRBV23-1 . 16 CASSQPQGQGFEKLFF TGCGCCAGCAGTCAGCCTCAGGGACAGGGGTTTGAAAAACTGTTTTTT
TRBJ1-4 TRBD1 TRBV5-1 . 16 CASSSFYRDRGEKLFF TGCGCCAGCAGCTCATTCTACCGGGACAGGGGGGAAAAACTGTTTTTT
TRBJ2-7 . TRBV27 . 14 CASSSGTLAYEQYF TGTGCCAGCAGTTCCGGGACACTCGCCTACGAGCAGTACTTC
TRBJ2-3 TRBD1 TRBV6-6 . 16 CASSYSPDRATDTQYF TGTGCCAGCAGTTACTCTCCGGACAGGGCGACAGATACGCAGTATTTT
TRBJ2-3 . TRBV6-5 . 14 CASRQDTSTDTQYF TGTGCCAGCAGACAGGACACTAGCACAGATACGCAGTATTTT
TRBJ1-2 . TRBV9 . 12 CASSPSYYGYTF TGTGCCAGCAGCCCATCATACTATGGCTACACCTTC
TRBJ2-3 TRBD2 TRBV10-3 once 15 CAISETGGHPDTQYF TGTGCCATCAGTGAGACGGGGGGGCACCCAGATACGCAGTATTTT